Sequencing of this T cell receptor beta chain was carried out in a study of blood T cells in healthy people across ages. About the study: About one barcoded beta molecule per two T cells was captured by template switching.

Per individual sample, total RNA of at least 5.5 micrograms was extracted. CDR1 and CDR2 (germline): SQVTM, ANQGSEA. CDR3 length: 16 amino acids. The V gene lost 6 bases and the J gene lost 0 bases, with 15 bases spanning the gap. For the second PCR, which ran for roughly 6 to 12 cycles, a sample-barcoded 5' primer and a J-beta primer mix were used. Each cDNA molecule was tagged by a template-switch adaptor that had 12 random nucleotides. TCRdb reprocessed the 5' RACE reads via MiXCR and lists one record per CDR3 protein. The sample records about 500,000 distinct CDR3 sequences, about 25% being singletons. The same data also contributed to another study, on T cells of mothers and their children.

The sequencing input was blood. The TCR sequence derives from a boy under 18 in good health. The rearrangement links TRBV29-1 to TRBJ2-6; the D is unclear. The CDR3 sequence: CSVAGLGFSGANVLTF. The DNA of the CDR3 is TGCAGCGTGGCAGGTCTAGGGTTCTCTGGGGCCAACGTCCTGACTTTC. Variable domain in full (rest from reference TRBV29-1 and TRBJ2-6): SAVISQKPSRDICQRGTSLTIQCQVDSQVTMMFWYRQQPGQSLTLIATANQGSEATYESGFVIDKFPISRPNLTFSTLTVSNMSPEDSSIYLCSVAGLGFSGANVLTFGAGSRLTVL.